The source of this T cell receptor beta chain is a study of shared clonotypes between healthy human individuals. Findings of the study overall: Non-shared clonotypes had lower generation probabilities than those shared by all four donors. It was observed that about 5% of naive CD4 clonotypes were shared across several donors. In this cohort, only blood was sampled, and tissue repertoires likely differ.

This clone was recorded a few times. Antigen unknown. Donors, without exception, were Caucasian adults residing in Nashville, Tennessee. V was cut by 10 bases and J by 3 bases, with 12 bases left in between. CDR1 is MDHEN and CDR2 is SYDVKM in the germline V gene. This CDR3 is built from 12 residues. Repertoires were generated with immunoSEQ multiplex PCR, while TCRdb's copy carries only in-frame clones and drops some. The sample yields 2 million to 2.5 million clones, 80% to 95% seen once. The sequence was obtained from a man younger than 35 in good health. Some clones in this sample may be carry-over from other donors' samples. Sequenced material: naive CD4+ T cells from PBMCs. Subset given: CD45RA+ positively selected. V usage is TRBV28 and J usage is TRBJ1-1; D not resolved. The DNA for the CDR3 is TGTGCCACCAGATATGGGTACACTGAAGCTTTCTTT. As protein: CATRYGYTEAFF.